This TCR beta chain was sequenced for a study of Ad26.COV2.S vaccination and SARS-CoV-2 variants. General study results and limits: Non-spike TCR breadth was similar in vaccine and placebo recipients.

Data came from immunoSEQ multiplex PCR; TCRdb stores just in-frame clones and leaves some out. The table includes some 350,000 clones, around 90% detected once. As for treatment: around 19 received Ad26.COV2.S at low or high dose, single or two shots; 5 received placebo; per-sample allocation not given. Day 63 after the first vaccine or placebo injection was the time point for sampling. As to this clone: Its matching antigen is unknown.

The CDR3 is made up of 14 amino acids. In germline, CDR1 is SGDLS, CDR2 YYNGEE. V lost 4 bases and J 8 bases, leaving 16 bases between the germline ends. This sequence was found in a person between 18 and 60 years old who received the Ad26.COV2.S COVID-19 vaccine or a placebo. The input for sequencing was peripheral blood, taken in a trial of Ad26.COV2.S vaccine versus placebo. The rearrangement joins TRBV9 to TRBJ2-1, with a weak D call TRBD2 (6 bases). The CDR3: CASSPSGGSHEQFF. The CDR3 DNA follows: TGTGCCAGCAGCCCATCTGGGGGGTCACATGAGCAGTTCTTC.